This T cell receptor (beta chain) comes out of a study of cytomegalovirus exposure and HLA in healthy donors (dated by TCRdb to 2016 to 2017). Broadly, across the study: An earlier analysis of more than 550 of the donors reported around 280 Gb of sequence data and about 120 million unique TCR beta sequences obtained from 180 million or so T cells. An early release that covered about 600 HLA-typed donors contained around 300 gigabases of sequencing data and about 93 million unique TCR sequences. Of the 300 to 500 genotyped donors, 70% to 90% were placed in the genetic ancestry cluster associated with self-reported Caucasian donors. The aim of the study was to test whether cataloging public T cell receptors could identify signatures of past pathogen exposure. The T cell repertoires of some 670 subjects were profiled by immunosequencing and related to cytomegalovirus serostatus. Besides the first cohort of around 700 subjects, a separate validation cohort made up of 120 different subjects was used. The study combined high-throughput TCR immunosequencing, statistical association of individual TCRs with disease status, and machine learning to predict cytomegalovirus infection status. A later analysis re-analyzed previously published TCR beta repertoires from 666 donors and added high-resolution HLA genotyping to study TCR occurrence patterns. In the later analysis, no new phenotypic data were used to find candidate immune exposures; instead, reliance was placed on TCR beta sequences and their occurrence across donors. An earlier analysis of a few hundred of the donors applied high-throughput TCR beta sequencing to assess whether each TCR beta V gene segment acted as functional or pseudogenic. Donor age, sex, ethnicity and CMV serostatus were compiled alongside the repertoire data. In a later genetic analysis, genome-wide SNP genotypes for about 55% of the 666 donors were used, and that subset was treated as a discovery cohort. All discovery cohort repertoires had been generated using a single sequencing platform. Both class I and class II loci were covered by HLA typing, at four-digit resolution. The number of typed donors differed by locus: 629-630 for A, B, C, DRB1 and DQB1; 522 for DQA1; some 590 for DPA1; and 450 to 480 for DPB1. A handful of DR-DQ haplotypes were handled as single units for association and clustering because linkage in the cohort was strong. Across around 400 genotyped donors of the cohort, an average of approximately 240,000 unique TCR beta nucleotide sequences per donor were sequenced, and roughly 20% of those sequences were non-productive. What the authors observed across the whole study: Seventeen rarely observed V segments, including chromosome 9 orphons, were excluded from the earlier analysis of approximately 500 of the donors because counts were too low. In a later analysis, the rate of TCR association differed among HLA loci, with DRB1 alleles having the most associated TCRs and HLA-C alleles having the fewest. An earlier analysis of 450 to 750 of the donors showed that most TCR beta V segments appeared in productive rearrangements either about 87% or about 30% of the time, which broadly matched IMGT annotations. A total of around 150 TCR beta chains were listed by the study as associated with cytomegalovirus. In a later genetic analysis, a missense DCLRE1C variant was associated with V-gene and J-gene trimming of TCR beta chains, and the association was replicated in an independent cohort. Cytomegalovirus status was reported to be diagnosed by the classifier with high specificity and sensitivity in both the original and validation cohorts. For the cohort, immune exposure information was limited to CMV serostatus. A cluster of highly shared sequence variants was judged likely to be a technical artifact of the sequencing pipeline. Most TCR sequences were observed very rarely across donors, whereas some public TCRs were present in many individuals. According to a later analysis, parvovirus B19, influenza, CMV and Epstein-Barr virus appeared linked to several top co-occurrence clusters. A later analysis associated 16,951 TCR beta sequences with specific HLA alleles at a false discovery rate of 0.05. Most CMV-associated TCR beta chains appeared to be HLA-restricted in a later analysis, and the HLA associations seemed to be driven largely by CMV exposure. Because HLA typing was missing for some donors at each locus, association tests included only the typed subset. A further reported finding was that TCR beta sequences accurately predicted the HLA-A and HLA-B alleles for most subjects in the first cohort. Because the 87-base-pair reads could not distinguish some IMGT-functional V segments, including TRBV6-2 and TRBV6-3, those segments were excluded. Only TCR beta chains were sequenced in this cohort, and the absence of alpha or paired-chain data limited detectable features. Compared with the approximately 600-donor mean, donors in an Asian-associated ancestry cluster had fewer N-insertions in productive TCRs, according to a later genetic analysis. A later analysis found that HLA-associated TCR beta chains were more clonally expanded and had lower generation probabilities than equally common non-associated chains. The authors suggested that the approach could potentially be extended to other disease states and immunological phenotypes. The presence/absence analyses assumed that sequencing depth was roughly uniform across donors, and that assumption may not be true. In vitro tests confirmed that a few of the cytomegalovirus-associated TCR beta chains recognize cytomegalovirus antigens. When HLA alleles, especially DR and DQ, strongly co-occurred, attributing TCR associations to individual alleles was difficult. Correlated functional status among segregating V segments might be attributable to linkage disequilibrium, but an unknown experimental factor could not be ruled out.

Notes on this clone: There is no known antigen for this receptor. Per-base quality was not reported, and no clone a single base away is much larger than it.

The method behind the library was the immunoSEQ multiplex PCR assay. A mixture of 60 forward primers for TCR Vbeta segments and 13 reverse primers for TCR Jbeta segments was used in the multiplex PCR. The CDR3 region of rearranged TCR beta genes was amplified from genomic DNA by a multiplex PCR assay. The Illumina HiSeq System was used to sequence the amplified TCR beta libraries as 87-base-pair reads. Processing in the source paper ran as follows. In a later analysis, 70 million to 95 million unique TCR beta chains were counted across the 500 to 700 repertoires, and around 10 million of these chains were shared by at least two donors. To remove PCR and sequencing errors, raw reads were error-corrected and collapsed into unique sequences using a nearest-neighbor algorithm that merged closely related sequences. To assign V, D and J gene segments, CDR3 sequences were aligned to IMGT reference sequences. Each retained sequence needed at least a six-nucleotide match to both a V gene segment and a J gene segment. A rearrangement counted as productive if the CDR3 had no stop codons and remained in frame with V and J, and every other rearrangement counted as non-productive. Following IMGT convention, CDR3 was defined as the stretch from the second conserved V-encoded cysteine to the conserved J-encoded phenylalanine. Sequences without an unambiguous match to a single V gene segment were excluded from the earlier analysis of 500 to 700 of the donors. An earlier analysis of roughly 590 of the donors called V segments functional above 56.7% productive rearrangements and segregating when the between-donor standard deviation exceeded 5%. A statistical classification framework was developed to diagnose cytomegalovirus status using the catalog of TCR beta chain sequences. In a later analysis, TCR nucleotide sequences were compared against IMGT/GENE-DB human TR gene sequences so that V and J genes could be assigned. In a later analysis, CDR3 sequences and most-parsimonious VDJ recombination scenarios were assigned using the TCRdist pipeline. In a later analysis, each TCR beta chain was defined by its CDR3 amino acid sequence together with its V-gene family, and reads without a unique V-gene family were excluded. As a way to deal with suspected cross-contamination and a sequencing artifact, a later analysis dropped over 550 nucleotide sequences that were highly shared and had low generation probability. For each public chain, a later analysis derived a clonal expansion index from normalized ranks of inferred template counts within each repertoire. In a later analysis, generation probabilities were computed with a VDJ recombination model fitted to out-of-frame rearrangements, and the resulting probabilities were checked against IGoR. In a later analysis, TCR-TCR, TCR-HLA and TCR-CMV co-occurrence was scored with hypergeometric tests, and a repertoire-size bias correction was applied to TCR pairs. In a later analysis, false discovery rates were estimated by permuting HLA or CMV assignments 20 times. In a later analysis, co-occurring TCRs were grouped using DBSCAN, with TCRdist sequence similarity added in when clustering inside HLA-allele-positive subsets. Repertoires with fewer than 30,000 or more than 120,000 public chains, plus five repertoires with anomalous nucleotide sharing, were excluded from co-occurrence clustering. As stored in TCRdb, this immuneACCESS dataset retains in-frame rearrangements with V and J assigned. A fraction of the clones does not appear; measured against another copy, unresolved V genes explain less than half of the discrepancy, and the remainder lacks a known reason. V and J calls and clone size are as listed in that table; D and trimming were resolved from the DNA. The sample table lists over 100,000 clones, 73% of them with a count of one. Approximately 8% of the sample rests with the top ten.

Relative to germline, V is missing 5 bases and J is missing 2 bases, with 4 bases of the junction outside any gene match. Spanning cysteine to phenylalanine, the CDR3 consists of 14 amino acids. Only the CDR3 DNA is retained, 42 bases long and in frame from the first base. CDR1 and CDR2 are drawn from the germline V gene: SGHNT, YENEEA. In total, 630 or so healthy bone marrow donors made up the cohort. At the time of sampling, all cohort members were nominally healthy, though unrecorded immune exposures were likely present. The donor tested CMV seronegative and was one of the 352 seronegative cohort members. A peripheral blood sample was collected from each donor, and TCR beta sequencing was performed on peripheral blood mononuclear cells. Genomic DNA extraction from the blood cell samples was performed with the Qiagen DNeasy Blood Extraction Kit.

Material: PBMCs. The source is a man in his forties in good health and CMV-seronegative. The chain is assembled from TRBV11-3 and TRBJ2-3, with 7 junctional bases fitting TRBD2. The CDR3: CASSLGRVTDTQYF. The DNA sequence reads TGTGCCAGCAGCCTAGGGAGGGTCACAGATACGCAGTATTTT. With the rest looked up from the reference TRBV11-3 and TRBJ2-3 genes rather than sequenced, the full variable domain is EAGVVQSPRYKIIEKKQPVAFWCNPISGHNTLYWYLQNLGQGPELLIRYENEEAVDDSQLPKDRFSAERLKGVDSTLKIQPAELGDSAVYLCASSLGRVTDTQYFGPGTRLTVL.